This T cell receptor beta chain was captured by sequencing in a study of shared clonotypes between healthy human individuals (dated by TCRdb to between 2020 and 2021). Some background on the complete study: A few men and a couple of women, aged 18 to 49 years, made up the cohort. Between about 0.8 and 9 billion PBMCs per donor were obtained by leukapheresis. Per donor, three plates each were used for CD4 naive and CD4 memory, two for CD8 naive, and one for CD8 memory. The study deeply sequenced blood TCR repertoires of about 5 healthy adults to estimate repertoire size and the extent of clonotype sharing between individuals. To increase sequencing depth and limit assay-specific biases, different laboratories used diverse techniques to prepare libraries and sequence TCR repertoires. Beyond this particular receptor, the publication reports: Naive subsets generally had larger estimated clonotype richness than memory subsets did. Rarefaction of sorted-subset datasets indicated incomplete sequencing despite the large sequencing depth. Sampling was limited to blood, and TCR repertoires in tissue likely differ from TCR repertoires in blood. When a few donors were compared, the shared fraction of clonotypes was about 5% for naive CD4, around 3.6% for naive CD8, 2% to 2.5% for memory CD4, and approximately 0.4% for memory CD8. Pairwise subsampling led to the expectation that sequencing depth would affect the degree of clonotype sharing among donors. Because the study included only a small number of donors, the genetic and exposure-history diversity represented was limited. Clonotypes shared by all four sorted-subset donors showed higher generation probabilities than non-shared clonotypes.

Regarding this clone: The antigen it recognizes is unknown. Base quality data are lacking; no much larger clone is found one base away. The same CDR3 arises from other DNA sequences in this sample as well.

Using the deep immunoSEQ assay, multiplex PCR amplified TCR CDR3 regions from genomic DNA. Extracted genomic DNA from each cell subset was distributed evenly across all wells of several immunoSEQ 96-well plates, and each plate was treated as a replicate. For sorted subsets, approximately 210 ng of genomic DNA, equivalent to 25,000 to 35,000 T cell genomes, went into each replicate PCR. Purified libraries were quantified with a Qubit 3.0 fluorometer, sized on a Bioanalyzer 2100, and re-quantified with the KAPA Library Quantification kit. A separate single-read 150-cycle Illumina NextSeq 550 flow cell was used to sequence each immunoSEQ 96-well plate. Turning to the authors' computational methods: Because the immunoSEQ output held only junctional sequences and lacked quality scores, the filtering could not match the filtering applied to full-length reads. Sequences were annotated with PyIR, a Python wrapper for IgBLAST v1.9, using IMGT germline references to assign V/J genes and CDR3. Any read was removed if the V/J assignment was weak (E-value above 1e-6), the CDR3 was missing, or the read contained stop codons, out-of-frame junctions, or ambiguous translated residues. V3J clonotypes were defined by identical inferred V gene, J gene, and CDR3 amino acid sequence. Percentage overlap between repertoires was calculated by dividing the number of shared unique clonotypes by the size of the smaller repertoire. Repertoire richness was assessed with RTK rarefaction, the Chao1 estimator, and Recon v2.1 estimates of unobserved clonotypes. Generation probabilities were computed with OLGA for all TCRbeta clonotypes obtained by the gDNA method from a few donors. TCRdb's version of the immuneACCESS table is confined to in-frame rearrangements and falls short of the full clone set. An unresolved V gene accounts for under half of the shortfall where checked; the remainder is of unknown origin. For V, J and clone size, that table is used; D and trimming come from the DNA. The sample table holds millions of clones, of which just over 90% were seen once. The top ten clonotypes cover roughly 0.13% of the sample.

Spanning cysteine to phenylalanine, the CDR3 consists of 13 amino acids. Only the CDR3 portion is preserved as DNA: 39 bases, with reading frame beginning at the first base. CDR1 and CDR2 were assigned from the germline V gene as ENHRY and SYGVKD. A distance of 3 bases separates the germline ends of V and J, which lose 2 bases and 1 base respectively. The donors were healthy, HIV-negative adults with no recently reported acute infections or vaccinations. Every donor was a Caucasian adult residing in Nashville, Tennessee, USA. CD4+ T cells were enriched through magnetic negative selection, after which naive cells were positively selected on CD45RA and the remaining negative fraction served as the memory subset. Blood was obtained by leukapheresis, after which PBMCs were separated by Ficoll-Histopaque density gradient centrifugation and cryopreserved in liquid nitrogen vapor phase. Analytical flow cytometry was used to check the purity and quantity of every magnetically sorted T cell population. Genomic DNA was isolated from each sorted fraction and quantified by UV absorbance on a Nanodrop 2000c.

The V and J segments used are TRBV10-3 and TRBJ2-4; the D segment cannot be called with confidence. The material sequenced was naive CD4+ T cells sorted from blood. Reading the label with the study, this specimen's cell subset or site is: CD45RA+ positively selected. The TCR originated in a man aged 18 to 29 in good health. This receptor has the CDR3 CAISEGAKNIQYF. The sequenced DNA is TGTGCCATCAGTGAGGGGGCCAAAAACATTCAGTACTTC.